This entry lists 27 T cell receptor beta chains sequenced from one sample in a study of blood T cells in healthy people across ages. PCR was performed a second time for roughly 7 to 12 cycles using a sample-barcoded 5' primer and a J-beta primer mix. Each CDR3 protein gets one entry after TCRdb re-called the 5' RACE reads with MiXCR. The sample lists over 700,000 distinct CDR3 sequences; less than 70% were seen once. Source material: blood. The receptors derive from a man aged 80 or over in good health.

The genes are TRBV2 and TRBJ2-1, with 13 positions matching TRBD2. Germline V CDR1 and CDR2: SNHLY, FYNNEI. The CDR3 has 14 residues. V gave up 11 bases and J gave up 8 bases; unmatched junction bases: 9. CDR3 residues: CAGGTSGIWDEQFF. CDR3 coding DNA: TGTGCCGGCGGGACTAGCGGGATCTGGGATGAGCAGTTCTTC. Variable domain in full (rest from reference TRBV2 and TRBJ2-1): EPEVTQTPSHQVTQMGQEVILRCVPISNHLYFYWYRQILGQKVEFLVSFYNNEISEKSEIFDDQFSVERPDGSNFTLKIRSTKLEDSAMYFCAGGTSGIWDEQFFGPGTRLTVL.

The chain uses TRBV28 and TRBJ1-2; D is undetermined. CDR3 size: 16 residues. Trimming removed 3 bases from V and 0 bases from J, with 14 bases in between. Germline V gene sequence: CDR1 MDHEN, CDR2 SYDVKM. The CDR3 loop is CASSLGGISPNYGYTF. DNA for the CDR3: TGTGCCAGCAGTTTGGGTGGGATTTCCCCTAACTATGGCTACACCTTC.

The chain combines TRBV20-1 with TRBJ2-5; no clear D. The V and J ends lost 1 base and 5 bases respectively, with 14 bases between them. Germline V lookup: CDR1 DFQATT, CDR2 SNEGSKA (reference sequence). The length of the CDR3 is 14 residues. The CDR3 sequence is CSARGSYISETQYF. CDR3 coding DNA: TGCAGTGCTAGAGGCTCCTATATTTCGGAGACCCAGTACTTC.

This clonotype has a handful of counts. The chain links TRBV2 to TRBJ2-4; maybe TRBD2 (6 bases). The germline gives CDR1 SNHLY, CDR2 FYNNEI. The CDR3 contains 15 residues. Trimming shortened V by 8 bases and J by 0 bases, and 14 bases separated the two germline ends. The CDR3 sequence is CASEGWGLAKNIQYF. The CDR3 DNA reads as TGTGCCAGCGAAGGCTGGGGACTAGCCAAAAACATTCAGTACTTC.

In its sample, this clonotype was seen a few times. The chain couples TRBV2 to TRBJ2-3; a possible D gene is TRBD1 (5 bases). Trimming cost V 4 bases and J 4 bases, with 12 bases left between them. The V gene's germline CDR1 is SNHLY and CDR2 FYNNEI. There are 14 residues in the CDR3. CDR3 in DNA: TGTGCCAGCAGTGTCCGCAGGGTAGCAGATACGCAGTATTTT. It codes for CASSVRRVADTQYF.

The CDR3 is CASSGTANEQFF. As DNA, the CDR3 is TGTGCCAGCAGTGGGACGGCCAATGAGCAGTTCTTC. This sequence joins TRBV6-1 and TRBJ2-1, with no clear D. The CDR3 is made up of 12 amino acids. The ends were cut back, 4 bases at V and 6 bases at J, with 7 bases in the middle. Looked up from germline, CDR1 is MNHNS and CDR2 is SASEGT.

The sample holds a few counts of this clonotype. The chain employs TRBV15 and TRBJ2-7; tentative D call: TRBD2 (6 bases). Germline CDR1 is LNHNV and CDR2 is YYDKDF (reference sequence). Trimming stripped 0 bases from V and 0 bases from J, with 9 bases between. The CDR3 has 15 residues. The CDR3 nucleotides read TGTGCCACCAGCAGAGATTTTAGCGGCTCCTACGAGCAGTACTTC. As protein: CATSRDFSGSYEQYF.

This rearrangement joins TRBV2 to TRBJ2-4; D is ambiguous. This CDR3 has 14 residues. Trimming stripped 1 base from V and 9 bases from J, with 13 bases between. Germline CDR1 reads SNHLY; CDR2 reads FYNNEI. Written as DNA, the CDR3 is TGTGCCAGCAGTGAAGGCCTTTCTAAGACCATTCAGTACTTC. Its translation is CASSEGLSKTIQYF.

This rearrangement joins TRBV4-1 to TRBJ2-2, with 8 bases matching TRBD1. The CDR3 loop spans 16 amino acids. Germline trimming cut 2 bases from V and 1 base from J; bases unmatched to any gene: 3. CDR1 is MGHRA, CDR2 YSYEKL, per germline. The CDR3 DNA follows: TGCGCCAGCAGCCAAAGTGGACAGGGGAACACCGGGGAGCTGTTTTTT. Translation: CASSQSGQGNTGELFF.

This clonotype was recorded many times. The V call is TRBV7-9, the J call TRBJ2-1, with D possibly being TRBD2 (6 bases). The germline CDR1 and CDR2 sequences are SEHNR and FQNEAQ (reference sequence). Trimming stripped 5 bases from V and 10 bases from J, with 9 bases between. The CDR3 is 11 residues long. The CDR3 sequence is CASSTGLEQFF. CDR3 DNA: TGTGCCAGCAGCACGGGACTGGAGCAGTTCTTC.

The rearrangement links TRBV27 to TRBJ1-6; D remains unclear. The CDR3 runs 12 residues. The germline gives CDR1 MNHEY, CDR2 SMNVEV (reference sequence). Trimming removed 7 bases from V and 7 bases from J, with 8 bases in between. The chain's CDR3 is CASKWGNSPLHF. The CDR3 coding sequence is TGTGCCAGCAAGTGGGGAAATTCACCCCTCCACTTT.

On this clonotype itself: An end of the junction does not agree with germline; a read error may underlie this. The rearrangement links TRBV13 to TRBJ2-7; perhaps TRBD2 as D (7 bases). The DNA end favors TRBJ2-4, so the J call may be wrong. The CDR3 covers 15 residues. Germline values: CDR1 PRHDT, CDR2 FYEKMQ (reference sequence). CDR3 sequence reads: CASGLGGGRGNIQYF. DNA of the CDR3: TGTGCCAGCGGCTTAGGCGGGGGCCGAGGAAACATTCAGTACTTC.

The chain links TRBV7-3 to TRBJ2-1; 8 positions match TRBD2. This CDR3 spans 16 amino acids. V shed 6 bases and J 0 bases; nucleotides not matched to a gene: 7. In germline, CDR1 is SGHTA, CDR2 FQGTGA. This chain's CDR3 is CASRLSGGSSYNEQFF. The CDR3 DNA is TGTGCCAGCAGATTGAGCGGGGGAAGCTCCTACAATGAGCAGTTCTTC.

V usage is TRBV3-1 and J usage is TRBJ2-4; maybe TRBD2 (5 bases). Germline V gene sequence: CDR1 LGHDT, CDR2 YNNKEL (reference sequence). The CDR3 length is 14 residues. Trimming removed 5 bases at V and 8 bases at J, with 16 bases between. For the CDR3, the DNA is TGTGCCAGCAGCACTCCGGTCCTCGGGGACATTCAGTACTTC. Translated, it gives CASSTPVLGDIQYF.

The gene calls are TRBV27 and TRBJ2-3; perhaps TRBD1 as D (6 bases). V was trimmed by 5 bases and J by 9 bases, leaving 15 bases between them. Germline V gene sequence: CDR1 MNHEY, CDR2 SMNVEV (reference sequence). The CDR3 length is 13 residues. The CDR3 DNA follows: TGTGCCAGCAGTCCCCCGGGACAAACCACGCAGTATTTT. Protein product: CASSPPGQTTQYF.

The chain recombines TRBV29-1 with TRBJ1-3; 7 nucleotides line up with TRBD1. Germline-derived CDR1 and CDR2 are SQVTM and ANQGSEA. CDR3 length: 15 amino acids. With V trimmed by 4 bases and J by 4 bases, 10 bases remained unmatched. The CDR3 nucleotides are TGCAGCGTTGGGGGCCAACAGGGACAGGGAAACACCATATATTTT. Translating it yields CSVGGQQGQGNTIYF.

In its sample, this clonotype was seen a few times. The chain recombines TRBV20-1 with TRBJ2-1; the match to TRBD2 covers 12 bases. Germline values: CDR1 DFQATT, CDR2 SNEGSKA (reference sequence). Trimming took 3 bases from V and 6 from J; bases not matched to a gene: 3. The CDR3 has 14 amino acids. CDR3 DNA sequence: TGCAGTGCTAGGCTAGCGGGAGGGCGCAATGAGCAGTTCTTC. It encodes CSARLAGGRNEQFF.

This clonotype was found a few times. The CDR3 sequence is CSVEDPAEHGYTF. In nucleotides, the CDR3 is TGCAGCGTTGAAGATCCGGCAGAGCATGGCTACACCTTC. This chain links TRBV29-1 with TRBJ1-2, with D uncertain. The germline V gene has CDR1 SQVTM and CDR2 ANQGSEA. The CDR3 is 13 residues long. Trimming stripped 0 bases from V and 6 bases from J, with 11 bases between.

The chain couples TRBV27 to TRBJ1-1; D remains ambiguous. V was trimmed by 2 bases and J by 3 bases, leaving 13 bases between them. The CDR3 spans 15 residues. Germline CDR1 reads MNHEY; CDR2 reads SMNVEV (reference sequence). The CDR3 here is CASSLRSGGYTEAFF. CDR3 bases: TGTGCCAGCAGTTTAAGGTCCGGCGGCTACACTGAAGCTTTCTTT.

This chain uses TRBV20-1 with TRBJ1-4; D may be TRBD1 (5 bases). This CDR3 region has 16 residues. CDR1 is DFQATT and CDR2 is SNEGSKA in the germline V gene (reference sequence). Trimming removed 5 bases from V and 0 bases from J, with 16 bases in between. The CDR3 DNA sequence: TGCAGTGCTGGGGCTTCACAGATTGCAACTAATGAAAAACTGTTTTTT. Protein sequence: CSAGASQIATNEKLFF.

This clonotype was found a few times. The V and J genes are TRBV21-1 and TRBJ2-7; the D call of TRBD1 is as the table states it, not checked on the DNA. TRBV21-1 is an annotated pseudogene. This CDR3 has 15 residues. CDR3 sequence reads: CASSNRTGLAYEQYF. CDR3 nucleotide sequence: TGTGCCAGCAGCAACCGGACAGGGCTAGCCTACGAGCAGTACTTC.

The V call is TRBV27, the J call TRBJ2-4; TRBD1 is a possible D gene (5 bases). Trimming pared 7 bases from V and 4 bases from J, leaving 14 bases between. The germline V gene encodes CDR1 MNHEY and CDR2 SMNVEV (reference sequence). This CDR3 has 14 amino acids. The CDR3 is CASTTTGSKNIQYF. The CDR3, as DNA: TGTGCCAGCACCACCACAGGATCAAAAAACATTCAGTACTTC.

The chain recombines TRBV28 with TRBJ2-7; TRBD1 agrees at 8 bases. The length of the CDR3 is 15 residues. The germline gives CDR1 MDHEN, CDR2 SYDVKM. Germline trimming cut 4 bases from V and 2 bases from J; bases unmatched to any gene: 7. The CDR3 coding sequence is TGTGCCAGCAGTTCCCGGACAGGGCTAACCTACGAGCAGTACTTC. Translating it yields CASSSRTGLTYEQYF.

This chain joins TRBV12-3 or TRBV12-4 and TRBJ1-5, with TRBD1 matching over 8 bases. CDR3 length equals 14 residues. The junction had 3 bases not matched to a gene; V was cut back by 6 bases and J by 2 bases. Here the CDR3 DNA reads TGTGCCAGCAGGTCGACAGGGGGCAATCAGCCCCAGCATTTT. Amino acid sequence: CASRSTGGNQPQHF.

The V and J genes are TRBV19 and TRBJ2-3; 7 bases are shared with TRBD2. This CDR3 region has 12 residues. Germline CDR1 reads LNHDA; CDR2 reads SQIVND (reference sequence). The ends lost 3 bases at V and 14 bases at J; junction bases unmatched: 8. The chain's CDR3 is CASSMGGYTAYF. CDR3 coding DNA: TGTGCCAGTAGTATGGGGGGGTATACCGCGTATTTT.

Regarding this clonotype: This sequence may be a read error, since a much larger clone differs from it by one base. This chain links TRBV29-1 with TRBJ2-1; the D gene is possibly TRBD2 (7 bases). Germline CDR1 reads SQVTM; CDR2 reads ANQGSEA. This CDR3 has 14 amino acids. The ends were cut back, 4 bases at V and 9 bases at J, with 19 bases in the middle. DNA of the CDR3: TGCAGCGTTGGGGGCCTCGGGGGGCATGGTGAGCAGTTCTTC. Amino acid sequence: CSVGGLGGHGEQFF.

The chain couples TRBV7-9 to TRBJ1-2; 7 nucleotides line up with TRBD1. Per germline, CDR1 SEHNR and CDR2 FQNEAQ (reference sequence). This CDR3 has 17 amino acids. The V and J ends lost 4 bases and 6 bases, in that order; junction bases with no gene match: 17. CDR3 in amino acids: CASSSQPGQWPRDGYTF. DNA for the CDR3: TGTGCCAGCAGCTCGCAGCCGGGACAGTGGCCCCGGGATGGCTACACCTTC.